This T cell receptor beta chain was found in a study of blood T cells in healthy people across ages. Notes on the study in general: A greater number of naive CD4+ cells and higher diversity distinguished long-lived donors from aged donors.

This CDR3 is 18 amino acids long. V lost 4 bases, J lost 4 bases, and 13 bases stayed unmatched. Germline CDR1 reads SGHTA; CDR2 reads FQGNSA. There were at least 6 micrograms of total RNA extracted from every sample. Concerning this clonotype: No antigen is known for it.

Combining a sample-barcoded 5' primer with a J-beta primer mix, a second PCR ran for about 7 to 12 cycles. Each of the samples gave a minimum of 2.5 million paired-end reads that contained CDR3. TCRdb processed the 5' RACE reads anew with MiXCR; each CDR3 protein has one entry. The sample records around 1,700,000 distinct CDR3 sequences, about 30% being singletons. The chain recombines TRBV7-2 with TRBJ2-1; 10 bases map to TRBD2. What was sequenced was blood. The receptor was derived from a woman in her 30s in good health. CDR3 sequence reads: CASSSAPRAGLAYNEQFF. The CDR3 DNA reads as TGTGCCAGCAGCTCAGCCCCCAGGGCGGGACTAGCGTACAATGAGCAGTTCTTC.